A selection of T cell receptor beta chains follows, all from one sample in a study of T cells in Graves' hyperthyroidism and ophthalmopathy. TCRdb redid the calling of the multiplex PCR reads with MiXCR, one entry per CDR3 protein. The table includes over 120,000 distinct CDR3 sequences, around 21% detected once. The sequenced sample consisted of blood. Every receptor here comes from a woman between 45 and 65 years old with Graves' hyperthyroidism that later progressed to Graves' ophthalmopathy. CDR3s include the opening cysteine and the closing phenylalanine or tryptophan. A D gene is named only where the DNA matches it firmly. Clone size is stated in some rows and not others, as once, few, many or a class when expanded.

TRBV28,many,.,TRBJ2-3,TGTGCCATCAGTTCCAGCGGAAAGGTTTCCACAGATACGCAGTATTTT,CAISSSGKVSTDTQYF
TRBV5-6,few,TRBD1,TRBJ1-2,TGTGCCAGCAGCCGGATCAACCGGGACAGGGAAGGCCTATCCTCTGGCTACACCTTC,CASSRINRDREGLSSGYTF
TRBV28,many,.,TRBJ2-5,TGTGCCAGCAGTTTTGAGACTCGCCGGGGAGAGACCCAGTACTTC,CASSFETRRGETQYF
TRBV5-1,many,TRBD2,TRBJ2-7,TGCGCCAGCAGCTTGGGGACTAGCGGGAGTCGTGGATCGTCCTACGAGCAGTACTTC,CASSLGTSGSRGSSYEQYF
TRBV6-5,many,.,TRBJ1-1,TGTGCCAGCAGTTACATAGTAAACACTGAAGCTTTCTTT,CASSYIVNTEAFF
TRBV9,.,.,TRBJ2-7,TGTGCCAGCAGCGTAGGAGGGTGGGAGACCTCCTACGAGCAGTACTTC,CASSVGGWETSYEQYF
TRBV18,.,.,TRBJ1-2,TGTGCCAGCTCACCAGTTGCGGGGGCAGACTATGGCTACACCTTC,CASSPVAGADYGYTF
TRBV28,.,TRBD2,TRBJ2-1,TGTGCCAGCAACTTCGGACTAGCGGGGTCCTACAATGAGCAGTTCTTC,CASNFGLAGSYNEQFF
TRBV11-2,many,.,TRBJ2-1,TGTGCCAGCAGCCCCGGACAGAACCGGTACAATGAGCAGTTCTTC,CASSPGQNRYNEQFF
TRBV3-1,many,TRBD2,TRBJ2-1,TGTGCCAGCAGCCGGGGGGGGAATGAGCAGTTCTTC,CASSRGGNEQFF
TRBV20-1,.,.,TRBJ1-5,TGCAGTGCTAGTCAGGGTTCGGGCAATCAGCCCCAGCATTTT,CSASQGSGNQPQHF
TRBV30,many,.,TRBJ1-3,TGTGCCTGGGGCGACAGGAGTAAAGGAAACACCATATATTTT,CAWGDRSKGNTIYF
TRBV3-1,.,TRBD2,TRBJ2-3,TGCGCCAGCGCCCTACCCGAGACTAGCGGGAGTACAGATACGCAGTATTTT,CASALPETSGSTDTQYF
TRBV20-1,few,TRBD1,TRBJ1-3,TGCAGTGCTAGAGATTGGGGGACAGGGGCTATCTCTGGAAACACCATATATTTT,CSARDWGTGAISGNTIYF
TRBV28,.,.,TRBJ2-2,TGTGCCAGCAGTTCTCCCGGCAGGGCGACGGCCGGGGAGCTGTTTTTT,CASSSPGRATAGELFF
TRBV7-9,.,.,TRBJ2-1,TGTGCCAGCAGCTTAGTTCCGGGTGTATCCTACAATGAGCAGTTCTTC,CASSLVPGVSYNEQFF
TRBV20-1,many,TRBD2,TRBJ2-7,TGCAGTGCTAGGATAGCGGGAGTGGGGTACGAGCAGTACTTC,CSARIAGVGYEQYF
TRBV5-1,many,.,TRBJ1-2,TGCGCCAGCAGCTTGGAAGGTTGGGGGAACTATGGCTACACCTTC,CASSLEGWGNYGYTF
TRBV27,few,.,TRBJ2-1,TGTGCCAGCAGTAGTGAGGGGGAGGGAGAGCAGTTCTTC,CASSSEGEGEQFF
TRBV28,.,.,TRBJ2-7,TGTGCCAGCAGTCCGGGACGGGACTTCCACGAGCAGTACTTC,CASSPGRDFHEQYF
TRBV19,.,.,TRBJ2-6,TGTGCCAGTAGTATGTGGAGCTCTGGGGCCAACGTCCTGACTTTC,CASSMWSSGANVLTF
TRBV27,many,.,TRBJ1-2,TGTGCCAGCAGTTTATCGATATTAGGCACCTATGGCTACACCTTC,CASSLSILGTYGYTF
TRBV20-1,many,.,TRBJ1-1,TGCAGTGCTAGAGGGACAATCATGAACACTGAAGCTTTCTTT,CSARGTIMNTEAFF
TRBV6-1,many,TRBD1,TRBJ2-7,TGTGCCACCGACAGGGGTTCTTACGAGCAGTACTTC,CATDRGSYEQYF
TRBV7-2,many,.,TRBJ1-2,TGTGCCAGCAGCTTAAGGGATCTTGGGGGCTACACCTTC,CASSLRDLGGYTF
TRBV28,many,.,TRBJ2-1,TGTGCCAGCAGAGACGGGGACGCATACAATGAGCAGTTCTTC,CASRDGDAYNEQFF
TRBV29-1,once,.,TRBJ2-3,TGCAGCGTTGATCTCGGAATGGGGTCGGATACGCAGTATTTT,CSVDLGMGSDTQYF
TRBV5-1,few,TRBD1,TRBJ2-2,TGCGCCAGCAGCTCGCAGGGGGTCGATTCCGGGGAGCTGTTTTTT,CASSSQGVDSGELFF
TRBV7-9,many,.,TRBJ2-5,TGTGCCAGCAGCTTAGCACCAGTTGAGACCCAGTACTTC,CASSLAPVETQYF
TRBV5-1,.,.,TRBJ1-5,TGCGCCAGCAGCTTGGTTGGTTCCGACGTACAGCCCCAGCATTTT,CASSLVGSDVQPQHF
TRBV7-9,.,.,TRBJ1-1,TGTGCCAGCAGCTTAGCGCGGGGAAGGACAGTTGGAATGAACACTGAAGCTTTCTTT,CASSLARGRTVGMNTEAFF
TRBV5-1,.,.,TRBJ2-1,TGCGCCAGCAGCTTCGGTAACTCCTACAATGAGCAGTTCTTC,CASSFGNSYNEQFF
TRBV24-1,few,.,TRBJ2-7,TGTGCCACCAGTGATCCCGGACCCCCCTACGAGCAGTACTTC,CATSDPGPPYEQYF
TRBV19,many,.,TRBJ1-1,TGTGCCAGTAGTGCCCCGGGCCAAGGGCTGGACACTGAAGCTTTCTTT,CASSAPGQGLDTEAFF
TRBV5-1,many,.,TRBJ2-7,TGCGCCAGCAGGAAGGAGGGGACCTACTACGAGCAGTACTTC,CASRKEGTYYEQYF
TRBV6-1,few,TRBD1,TRBJ2-3,TGTGCCAGCAGCACAGGGGGCCAAGGCACAGATACGCAGTATTTT,CASSTGGQGTDTQYF
TRBV29-1,few,.,TRBJ1-2,TGCAGCGCCGACCACTATGGCTACACCTTC,CSADHYGYTF
TRBV7-9,.,TRBD1,TRBJ2-2,TGTGCCAGCAGCCAAGGACAGGGAACCGGGGAGCTGTTTTTT,CASSQGQGTGELFF
TRBV6-2/TRBV6-3,many,TRBD1,TRBJ2-2,TGTGCCAGCAGTTACCGGCAGGGGGCGCGTGACGGGGAGCTGTTTTTT,CASSYRQGARDGELFF
TRBV27,many,TRBD1,TRBJ2-7,TGTGCCAGCAGTCCCCACAACCCAGGGGGCGAGCAGTACTTC,CASSPHNPGGEQYF
TRBV30,.,.,TRBJ1-2,TGTGCCTGGAGTGTAACAGCCTATGGCTACACCTTC,CAWSVTAYGYTF
TRBV27,many,.,TRBJ1-3,TGTGCCAGCAGTCCTACGGGGGGGGAGTCTGGAAACACCATATATTTT,CASSPTGGESGNTIYF
TRBV2,few,.,TRBJ2-1,TGTGCCAGCAGAGGTGCCCGATGGGGGGACGAGCAGTTCTTC,CASRGARWGDEQFF
TRBV25-1,.,.,TRBJ1-1,TGTGCCAGCAGTGACTTCGGCCCCAGTGAAGCTTTCTTT,CASSDFGPSEAFF
TRBV20-1,many,TRBD1,TRBJ1-3,TGCAGTGCTAGGCGGACAGGGGCTGGAAACACCATATATTTT,CSARRTGAGNTIYF
TRBV11-2,many,TRBD1,TRBJ2-7,TGTGCCAGCAGTCCGGGACAGCGGACGAGTGAGCAGTACTTC,CASSPGQRTSEQYF
TRBV4-1,many,TRBD1,TRBJ1-2,TGCGCCAGCAGCCAAGCACAGGGGGCGCACACCTTC,CASSQAQGAHTF
TRBV20-1,.,.,TRBJ1-1,TGCAGTGCTAGCCGGCCGCCCCTCCCTGAAGCTTTCTTT,CSASRPPLPEAFF
TRBV12-3/TRBV12-4,many,.,TRBJ1-1,TGTGCCAGCAGTTCTAACGGGGGGTTAGCTGAAGCTTTCTTT,CASSSNGGLAEAFF
TRBV28,many,TRBD2,TRBJ2-1,TGTGCCAGCAGCCGTCCGACTAGCGCAAAAGGGCAGTTCTTC,CASSRPTSAKGQFF
TRBV28,.,.,TRBJ1-6,TGTGCCAGCAGTTTTATAGGGCGGTTTAATTCACCCCTCCACTTT,CASSFIGRFNSPLHF
TRBV20-1,many,.,TRBJ2-5,TGCAGTGCTAGAGATCAGGGGGGGCAAGGAGAGACCCAGTACTTC,CSARDQGGQGETQYF
TRBV5-1,many,.,TRBJ2-1,TGCGCCAGCAGCTTGAGGCAGGGGGGCAATGAGCAGTTCTTC,CASSLRQGGNEQFF
TRBV5-1,.,.,TRBJ2-7,TGCGCCAGCAGCACCGCCTCGGAGTACGAGCAGTACTTC,CASSTASEYEQYF
TRBV5-1,many,TRBD2,TRBJ2-1,TGCGCCAGCAGCTTGGCCCGGGCTAGCGGAAACAATGAGCAGTTCTTC,CASSLARASGNNEQFF
TRBV4-1,.,TRBD1,TRBJ1-1,TGCGCCAGCAGCCACGCAGCCCAGGGGGCTGCTGAAGCTTTCTTT,CASSHAAQGAAEAFF
TRBV5-1,many,.,TRBJ1-1,TGCGCCAGCAGCTTGGAAGGTAACACTGAAGCTTTCTTT,CASSLEGNTEAFF
TRBV11-1,many,TRBD1,TRBJ2-7,TGTGCCAGCAGCACAGGAGACAGGGGATTCGCGTACGAGCAGTACTTC,CASSTGDRGFAYEQYF
TRBV6-2/TRBV6-3,many,.,TRBJ2-3,TGTGCCAGCAGTACTCCGCGGGGAGTGCTTGGAGATACGCAGTATTTT,CASSTPRGVLGDTQYF